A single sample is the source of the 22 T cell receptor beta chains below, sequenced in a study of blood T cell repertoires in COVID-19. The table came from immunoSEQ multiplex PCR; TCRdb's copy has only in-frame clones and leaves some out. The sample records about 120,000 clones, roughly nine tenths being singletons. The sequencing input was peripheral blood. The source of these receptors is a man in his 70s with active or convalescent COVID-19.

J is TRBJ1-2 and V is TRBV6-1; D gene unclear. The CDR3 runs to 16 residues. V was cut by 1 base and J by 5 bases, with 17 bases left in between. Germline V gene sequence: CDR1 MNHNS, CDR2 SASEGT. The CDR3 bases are TGTGCCAGCAGTGAAGTGTTAATGGGAGGAGGGTATGGCTACACCTTC. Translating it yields CASSEVLMGGGYGYTF.

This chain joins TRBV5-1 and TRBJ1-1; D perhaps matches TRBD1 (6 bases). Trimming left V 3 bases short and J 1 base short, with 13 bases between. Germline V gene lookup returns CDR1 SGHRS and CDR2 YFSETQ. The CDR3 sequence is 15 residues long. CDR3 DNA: TGCGCCAGCAGCTGGAAACCCAGGGGGAACACTGAAGCTTTCTTT. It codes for CASSWKPRGNTEAFF.

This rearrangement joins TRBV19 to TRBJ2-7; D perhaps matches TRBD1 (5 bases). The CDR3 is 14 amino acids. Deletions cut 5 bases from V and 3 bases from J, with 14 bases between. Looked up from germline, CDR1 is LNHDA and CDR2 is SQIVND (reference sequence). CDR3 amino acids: CASSPLTGLYEQYF. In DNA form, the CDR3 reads TGTGCCAGTAGTCCGCTCACAGGTCTCTACGAGCAGTACTTC. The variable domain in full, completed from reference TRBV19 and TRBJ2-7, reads DGGITQSPKYLFRKEGQNVTLSCEQNLNHDAMYWYRQDPGQGLRLIYYSQIVNDFQKGDIAEGYSVSREKKESFPLTVTSAQKNPTAFYLCASSPLTGLYEQYFGPGTRLTVT.

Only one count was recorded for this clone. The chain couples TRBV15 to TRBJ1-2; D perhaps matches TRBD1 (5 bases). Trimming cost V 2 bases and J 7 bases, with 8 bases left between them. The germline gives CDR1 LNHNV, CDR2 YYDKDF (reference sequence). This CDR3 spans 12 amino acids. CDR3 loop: CATSRRGGGYTF. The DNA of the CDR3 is TGTGCCACCAGCAGAAGGGGTGGTGGCTACACCTTC. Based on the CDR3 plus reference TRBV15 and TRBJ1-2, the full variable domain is DAMVIQNPRYQVTQFGKPVTLSCSQTLNHNVMYWYQQKSSQAPKLLFHYYDKDFNNEADTPDNFQSRRPNTSFCFLDIRSPGLGDTAMYLCATSRRGGGYTFGSGTRLTVV.

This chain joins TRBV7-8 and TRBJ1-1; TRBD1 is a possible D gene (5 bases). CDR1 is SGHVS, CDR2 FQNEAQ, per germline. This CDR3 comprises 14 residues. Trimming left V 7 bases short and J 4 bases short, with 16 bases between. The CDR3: CASIYQGRGTEAFF. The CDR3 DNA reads TGTGCCAGCATTTATCAGGGTAGGGGCACTGAAGCTTTCTTT.

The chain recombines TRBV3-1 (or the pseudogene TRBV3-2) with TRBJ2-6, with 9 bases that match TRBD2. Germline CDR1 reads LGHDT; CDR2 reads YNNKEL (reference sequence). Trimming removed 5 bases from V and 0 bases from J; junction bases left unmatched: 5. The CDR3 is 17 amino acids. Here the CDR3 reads CASSAGLARSGANVLTF. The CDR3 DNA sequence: TGTGCCAGCAGCGCGGGACTAGCCCGCTCTGGGGCCAACGTCCTGACTTTC.

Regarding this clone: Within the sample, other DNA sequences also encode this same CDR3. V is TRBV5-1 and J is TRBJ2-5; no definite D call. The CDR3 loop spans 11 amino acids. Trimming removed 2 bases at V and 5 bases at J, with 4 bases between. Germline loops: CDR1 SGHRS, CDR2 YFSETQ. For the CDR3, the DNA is TGCGCCAGCAGCTTCGGGGAGACCCAGTACTTC. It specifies CASSFGETQYF.

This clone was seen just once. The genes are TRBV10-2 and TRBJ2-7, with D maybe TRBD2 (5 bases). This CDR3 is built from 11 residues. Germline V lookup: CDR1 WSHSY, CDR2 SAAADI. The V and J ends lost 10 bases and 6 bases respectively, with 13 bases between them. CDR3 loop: CATNGEREQYF. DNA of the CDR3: TGCGCCACAAACGGGGAGCGCGAGCAGTACTTC.

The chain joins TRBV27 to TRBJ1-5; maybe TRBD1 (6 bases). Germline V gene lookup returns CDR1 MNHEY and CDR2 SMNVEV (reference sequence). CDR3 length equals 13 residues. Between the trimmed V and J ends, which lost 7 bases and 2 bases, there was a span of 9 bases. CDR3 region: CASTPGGNQPQHF. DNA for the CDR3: TGTGCCAGCACACCAGGGGGCAATCAGCCCCAGCATTTT.

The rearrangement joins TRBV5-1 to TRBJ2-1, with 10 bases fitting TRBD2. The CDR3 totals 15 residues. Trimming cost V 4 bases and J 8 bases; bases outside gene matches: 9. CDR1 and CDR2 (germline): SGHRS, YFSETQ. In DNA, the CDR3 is TGCGCCAGCAGCCCCGGGACTAGCGTCGGGGATGAGCAGTTCTTC. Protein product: CASSPGTSVGDEQFF.

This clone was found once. CDR3 loop: CASSASRTSGYNEQFF. CDR3 nucleotides: TGTGCCAGCAGTGCTTCAAGGACTAGCGGGTACAATGAGCAGTTCTTC. The rearrangement links TRBV2 to TRBJ2-1; 11 bases are shared with TRBD2. CDR1 and CDR2 (germline): SNHLY, FYNNEI. This CDR3 contains 16 residues. V shed 4 bases and J 4 bases; nucleotides not matched to a gene: 6.

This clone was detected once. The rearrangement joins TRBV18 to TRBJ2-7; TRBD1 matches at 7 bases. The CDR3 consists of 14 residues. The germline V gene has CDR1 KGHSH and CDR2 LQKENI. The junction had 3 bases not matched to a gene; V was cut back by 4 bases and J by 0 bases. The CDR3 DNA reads TGTGCCAGCTCACAGGGGGCGAACTCCTACGAGCAGTACTTC. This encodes CASSQGANSYEQYF.

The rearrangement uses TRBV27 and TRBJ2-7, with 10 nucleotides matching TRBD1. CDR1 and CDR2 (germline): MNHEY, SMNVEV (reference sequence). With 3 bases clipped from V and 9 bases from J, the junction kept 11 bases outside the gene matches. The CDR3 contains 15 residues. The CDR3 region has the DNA TGTGCCAGCAGTTTCGCCGGGACAGGGGACTTTCGGCAGTACTTC. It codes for CASSFAGTGDFRQYF.

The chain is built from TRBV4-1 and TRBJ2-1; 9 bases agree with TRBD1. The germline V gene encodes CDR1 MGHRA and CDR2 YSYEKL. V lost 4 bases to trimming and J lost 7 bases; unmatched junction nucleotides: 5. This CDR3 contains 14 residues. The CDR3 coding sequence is TGCGCCAGCAGCCTCCGACAGGGGGGGAATGAGCAGTTCTTC. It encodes CASSLRQGGNEQFF.

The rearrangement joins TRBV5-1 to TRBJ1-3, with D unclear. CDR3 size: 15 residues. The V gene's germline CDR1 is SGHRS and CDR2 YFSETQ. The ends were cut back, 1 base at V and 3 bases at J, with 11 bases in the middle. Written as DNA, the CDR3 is TGCGCCAGCAGCTTGACGCAGGCCGTTGGAAACACCATATATTTT. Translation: CASSLTQAVGNTIYF.

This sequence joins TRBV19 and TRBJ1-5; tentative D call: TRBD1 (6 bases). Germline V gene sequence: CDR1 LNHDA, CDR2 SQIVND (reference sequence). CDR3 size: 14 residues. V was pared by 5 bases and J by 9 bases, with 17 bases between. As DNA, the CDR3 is TGTGCCAGTAGTCCCCAGGGGTCCCCGCCGCCCCAGCATTTT. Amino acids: CASSPQGSPPPQHF.

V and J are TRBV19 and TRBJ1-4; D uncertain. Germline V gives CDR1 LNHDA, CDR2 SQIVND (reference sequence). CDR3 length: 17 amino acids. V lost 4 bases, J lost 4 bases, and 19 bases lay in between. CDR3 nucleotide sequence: TGTGCCAGTAGTAAGGACTCCAAAGGGCCTTATAATGAAAAACTGTTTTTT. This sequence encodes CASSKDSKGPYNEKLFF.

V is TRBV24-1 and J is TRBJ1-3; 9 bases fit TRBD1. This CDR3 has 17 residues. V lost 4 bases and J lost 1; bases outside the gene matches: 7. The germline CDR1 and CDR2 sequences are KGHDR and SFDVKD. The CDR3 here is CATSEGPGQGSGNTIYF. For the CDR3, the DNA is TGTGCCACCAGTGAAGGCCCGGGACAGGGATCTGGAAACACCATATATTTT.

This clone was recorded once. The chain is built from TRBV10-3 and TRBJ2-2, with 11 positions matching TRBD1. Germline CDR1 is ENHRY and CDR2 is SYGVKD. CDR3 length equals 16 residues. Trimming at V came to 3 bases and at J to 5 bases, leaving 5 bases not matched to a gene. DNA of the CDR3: TGTGCCATCAGTGAATCCGGGACAGGGGGGACCGGGGAGCTGTTTTTT. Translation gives CAISESGTGGTGELFF.

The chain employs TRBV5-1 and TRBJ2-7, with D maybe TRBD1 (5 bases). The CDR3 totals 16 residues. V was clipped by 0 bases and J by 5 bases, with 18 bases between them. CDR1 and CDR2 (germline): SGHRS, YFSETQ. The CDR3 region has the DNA TGCGCCAGCAGCTTGGCCCTCGCGGCAGGGTCGGACGAGCAGTACTTC. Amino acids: CASSLALAAGSDEQYF.

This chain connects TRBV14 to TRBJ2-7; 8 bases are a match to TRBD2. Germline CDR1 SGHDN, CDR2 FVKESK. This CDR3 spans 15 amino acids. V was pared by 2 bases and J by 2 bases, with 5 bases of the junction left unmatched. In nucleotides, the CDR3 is TGTGCCAGCAGCCAACAACTAGCGGTTGCCTACGAGCAGTACTTC. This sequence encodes CASSQQLAVAYEQYF. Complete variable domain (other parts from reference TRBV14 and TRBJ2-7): EAGVTQFPSHSVIEKGQTVTLRCDPISGHDNLYWYRRVMGKEIKFLLHFVKESKQDESGMPNNRFLAERTGGTYSTLKVQPAELEDSGVYFCASSQQLAVAYEQYFGPGTRLTVT.

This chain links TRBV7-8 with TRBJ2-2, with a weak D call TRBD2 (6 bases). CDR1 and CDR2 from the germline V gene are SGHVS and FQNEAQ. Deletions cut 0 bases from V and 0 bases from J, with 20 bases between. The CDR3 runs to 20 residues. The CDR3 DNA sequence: TGTGCCAGCAGCTTAGCGGGGGGTACCGTACCTCTCGCGAACACCGGGGAGCTGTTTTTT. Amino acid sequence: CASSLAGGTVPLANTGELFF. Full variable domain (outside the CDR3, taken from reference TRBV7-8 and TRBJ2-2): GAGVSQSPRYKVAKRGQDVALRCDPISGHVSLFWYQQALGQGPEFLTYFQNEAQLDKSGLPSDRFFAERPEGSVSTLKIQRTQQEDSAVYLCASSLAGGTVPLANTGELFFGEGSRLTVL.